These T cell receptor beta chains were read from a single sample in a study of cytomegalovirus exposure and HLA in healthy donors. Produced via immunoSEQ multiplex PCR; TCRdb's table is partial and in-frame only. The sample consists of some 130,000 clones, approximately 89% of them appearing once. Material for sequencing was PBMCs. The receptors derive from a woman under 30 in good health and CMV-seronegative. Both conserved end residues are part of each CDR3. The D gene is left open where the match is weak. Not every row has a clone size; where given, it reads once, few, many or a size class.

TRBJ2-7	TRBD2	TRBV27	.	TGTGCCAGCACCAATAGCGGGGCCCCCTACGAGCAGTACTTC	CASTNSGAPYEQYF
TRBJ2-7	TRBD2	TRBV6-1	few	TGTGCCAGCAGTCATAGCGGGGCGACCTACGAGCAGTACTTC	CASSHSGATYEQYF
TRBJ2-3	TRBD2	TRBV9	.	TGTGCCAGCAGCGAGGGACTAGCTAGCACAGATACGCAGTATTTT	CASSEGLASTDTQYF
TRBJ2-5	.	TRBV11-2	.	TGTGCCAGCAGCCGAACATCATACGAGACCCAGTACTTC	CASSRTSYETQYF
TRBJ2-7	.	TRBV11-2	medium-sized	TGTGCCAGCAGCCCCGCCCGGGGGGAGCAGTACTTC	CASSPARGEQYF
TRBJ2-7	.	TRBV2	.	TGTGCCATACAGACAACAAACTCCTACGAGCAGTACTTC	CAIQTTNSYEQYF
TRBJ2-5	.	TRBV6-5	.	TGTGCCAGCAACCGGCGGGCGGGACAAGAGACCCAGTACTTC	CASNRRAGQETQYF
TRBJ1-1	.	TRBV6-6	.	TGTGCCAGCAGTTCTCCATCGGGAGCTTTCTTT	CASSSPSGAFF
TRBJ1-6	TRBD1	TRBV2	.	TGTGCCAGCAGCGCCCTAGACAGGGGTCAATCACCCCTCCACTTT	CASSALDRGQSPLHF
TRBJ2-1	.	TRBV10-1	.	TGCGCCAGCAGCTATACGGGGACAACTTTTTGTGAGCAGTTCTTC	CASSYTGTTFCEQFF
TRBJ2-5	.	TRBV5-1	once	TGCGCCAGCAGCCCCAGGGATACCCAAGAGACCCAGTACTTC	CASSPRDTQETQYF
TRBJ1-6	TRBD1	TRBV5-4	once	TGTGCCAGCAGCTCCCTACCCGGGACAGGGGGCTATAATTCACCCCTCCACTTT	CASSSLPGTGGYNSPLHF
TRBJ2-7	TRBD2	TRBV7-9	.	TGTGCCAGCAGCCAAGCGGGGGGGCCCAACGAGCAGTACTTC	CASSQAGGPNEQYF
TRBJ1-2	.	TRBV6-4	.	TGTGCCAGCAGCGCCGATGGGGCAGGTTATGGCTACACCTTC	CASSADGAGYGYTF
TRBJ1-2	.	TRBV6-5	.	TGTGCCAGCAGAGAGGACAGCCACTATGGCTACACCTTC	CASREDSHYGYTF
TRBJ1-2	.	TRBV6-5	.	TGTGCCAGCACCACGTCGGGGGGCTTATATGGCTACACCTTC	CASTTSGGLYGYTF
TRBJ1-3	.	TRBV21-1	.	TGTGCCAGCAGCAAATCTCTACGGGAAGATGAGTTGGGGACAGGGGGCTGTGGAAACACCATATATTTT	CASSKSLREDELGTGGCGNTIYF
TRBJ1-2	.	TRBV16	.	TGTGCCAGCAGCCGACAAGGGGATGGTGGCTACACCTTC	CASSRQGDGGYTF
TRBJ2-5	.	TRBV5-1	.	TGCGCCAGCAGCTACCGGGGCCAAGAGACCCAGTACTTC	CASSYRGQETQYF
TRBJ2-1	TRBD2	TRBV5-1	.	TGCGCCAGCAGCTTGGAAGCGGGGGGGCCGGATGAGCAGTTCTTC	CASSLEAGGPDEQFF
TRBJ1-2	.	TRBV9	few	TGTGCCAGCAGTTATAACTATGGCTACACCTTC	CASSYNYGYTF
TRBJ1-1	.	TRBV6-5	few	TGTGCCAGCAGTTACTCTTTGGACAGTGAAGCTTTCTTT	CASSYSLDSEAFF
TRBJ2-7	TRBD2	TRBV7-6	.	TGTGCCAGCAGCTGGCTAGCGGGGGACCTCACCTACGAGCAGTACTTC	CASSWLAGDLTYEQYF
TRBJ2-7	TRBD1	TRBV6-1	.	TGTGCCAGCACTCTATCGACAGGGGGAAACGAGCAGTACTTC	CASTLSTGGNEQYF
TRBJ2-5	TRBD2	TRBV7-2	.	TGTGCCAGCAGGGCGGGGGGTGGAGAGACCCAGTACTTC	CASRAGGGETQYF
TRBJ1-5	TRBD1	TRBV4-2	.	TGTGCCAGCCGACAGGGCAGCAATCAGCCCCAGCATTTT	CASRQGSNQPQHF
TRBJ2-5	TRBD2	TRBV9	.	TGTGCCAGCAGCGTAGAGGATGGGCGGGGGGTCTCACCTCAAGAGACCCAGTACTTC	CASSVEDGRGVSPQETQYF
TRBJ2-5	TRBD2	TRBV7-6	.	TGTGCCAGCAGCCGTAGCGGGATCCAAGAGACCCAGTACTTC	CASSRSGIQETQYF
TRBJ2-3	TRBD2	TRBV11-2	.	TGTGCCAGCAGCTTAGCCCCCACACCGCGGGGGTCCACAGATACGCAGTATTTT	CASSLAPTPRGSTDTQYF
TRBJ2-3	TRBD2	TRBV5-6	.	TGTGCCAGCAGCTTGGCGCGGGGGGGCCCCTCAGATACGCAGTATTTT	CASSLARGGPSDTQYF
TRBJ1-2	.	TRBV5-5	once	TGTGCCAGCAGCCCCTCACAGACAGAGAACTATGGCTACACCTTC	CASSPSQTENYGYTF
TRBJ2-3	.	TRBV5-1	.	TGCGCCAGCAGCCCGCCTCAGACAGGTTCTCCAGATACGCAGTATTTT	CASSPPQTGSPDTQYF
TRBJ2-7	.	TRBV5-1	once	TGCGCCAGCAGCTTGGACGGACAGCCAGCCTACGAGCAGTACTTC	CASSLDGQPAYEQYF
TRBJ1-2	TRBD1	TRBV6-1	.	TGTGCCAGCAGTCCTACAGGGGGCTATGGCTACACCTTC	CASSPTGGYGYTF
TRBJ2-1	.	TRBV5-4	once	TGTGCCAGCAGCTTCGATCGGAATGAGCAGTTCTTC	CASSFDRNEQFF
TRBJ2-5	.	TRBV4-1	.	TGCGCCAGCAGCAAGAAGGGGTCCCAAGAGACCCAGTACTTC	CASSKKGSQETQYF
TRBJ1-2	TRBD1	TRBV7-3	few	TGTGCCAGCAGCCCCGGACAGGGGGATGGCTACACCTTC	CASSPGQGDGYTF
TRBJ1-2	.	TRBV15	.	TGTGCCACCAGCAGAGGTCCAGGGCAGGGCTACACCTTC	CATSRGPGQGYTF
TRBJ1-1	.	TRBV5-1	.	TGCGCCAGCAGCTTGGTGGGCCTGAACACTGAAGCTTTCTTT	CASSLVGLNTEAFF
TRBJ2-1	TRBD2	TRBV19	.	TGTGCCAGTAGTCAAGACCGACTAGCGGGGGCCGGAGATGAGCAGTTCTTC	CASSQDRLAGAGDEQFF
TRBJ2-1	TRBD1	TRBV29-1	.	TGCAGCGTGAGGACAGGAACCTACAATGAGCAGTTCTTC	CSVRTGTYNEQFF
TRBJ2-7	.	TRBV5-6	.	TGTGCCAGCAGCTTGGAACTACTGGACGAGCAGTACTTC	CASSLELLDEQYF
TRBJ1-6	.	TRBV6-5	.	TGTGCCAGCAGTTTTACCGAACAGAGCTCACCCCTCCACTTT	CASSFTEQSSPLHF
TRBJ1-3	.	TRBV18	.	TGTGCCAGCTCTCCGGGGGCTGGAAACACCATATATTTT	CASSPGAGNTIYF
TRBJ2-2	TRBD2	TRBV7-9	.	TGTGCCAGCAGCTTCCTAGCGGTAAACACCGGGGAGCTGTTTTTT	CASSFLAVNTGELFF
TRBJ1-4	TRBD1	TRBV6-1	.	TGTGCCAGCAGTCGACAGGGGGAGAGGCAAAAACTGTTTTTT	CASSRQGERQKLFF
TRBJ1-4	.	TRBV6-5	.	TGTGCCAGCAGTATGCGGGAGCCCGGTCTCGGAAAACTGTTTTTT	CASSMREPGLGKLFF
TRBJ1-4	.	TRBV6-1	.	TGTGCCAGCAGTGTAACGGTCTCTAATGAAAAACTGTTTTTT	CASSVTVSNEKLFF
TRBJ2-1	TRBD2	TRBV6-6	.	TGTGCCAGCAGTTTCCTAGCGGGGGCCCACGATGAGCAGTTCTTC	CASSFLAGAHDEQFF